A single sample is the source of the 5 T cell receptor beta chains below, sequenced in a study of shared clonotypes between healthy human individuals. Profiling relied on immunoSEQ multiplex PCR, and the TCRdb table lists in-frame clones only, not all of them. This table has some 2.4 million clones, over 85% appearing once. Input material: naive CD4+ T cells from PBMCs. The subset here: CD45RA+ positively selected. The source of these receptors is a man aged 18 to 35 in good health. Some clones in this sample may be carry-over from other donors' samples.

The CDR3 nucleotides read TGTGCCAGCAGCCCCCGCGCTAGGGACGAGCAGTACTTC. Protein sequence: CASSPRARDEQYF. The chain combines TRBV7-3 with TRBJ2-7; D is unclear. Germline values: CDR1 SGHTA, CDR2 FQGTGA. Trimming removed 5 bases at V and 5 bases at J, with 13 bases between. CDR3 length: 13 amino acids.

The chain uses TRBV4-1 and TRBJ1-2; 12 bases fit TRBD1. Germline CDR1 reads MGHRA; CDR2 reads YSYEKL. The CDR3 is 16 residues long. The ends lost 4 bases at V and 3 bases at J; junction bases unmatched: 6. The CDR3 nucleotides are TGCGCCAGCAGCCTGGGACAGGGGGCTCTTTACTATGGCTACACCTTC. Its translation is CASSLGQGALYYGYTF.

This chain connects TRBV5-6 to TRBJ2-1; 10 bases fit TRBD2. The ends lost 4 bases at V and 3 bases at J; junction bases unmatched: 4. The CDR3 runs 15 residues. CDR1 and CDR2 from the germline V gene are SGHDT and YYEEEE. The CDR3 coding sequence is TGTGCCAGCAGCAACGGACTAGCGGTCTACAATGAGCAGTTCTTC. Translation: CASSNGLAVYNEQFF.

The chain couples TRBV12-1 to TRBJ2-2. TRBV12-1 represents a pseudogene. The CDR3 totals 15 residues. CDR3 protein: CASSSNHSGAGELFF. The CDR3 DNA follows: TGTGCCAGCAGCTCTAACCATAGTGGCGCCGGGGAGCTGTTTTTT.

The CDR3 DNA reads TGTGCCAGCAGCTTTCTACAGGGGAACACTGAAGCTTTCTTT. Translating gives CASSFLQGNTEAFF. The genes are TRBV11-1 and TRBJ1-1; possible D gene TRBD1, 6 bases. Germline V gene lookup returns CDR1 SGHAT and CDR2 FQDESV (reference sequence). This CDR3 contains 14 residues. Trimming shortened V by 3 bases and J by 1 base, and 9 bases separated the two germline ends.